The 23 T cell receptor beta chains reported below all come from one sample, sequenced in a study of metastatic and nonmetastatic thyroid tumors. TCRdb reassembled clones from the PCR reads with MiXCR. The sample carries about 16,000 clones, under 35% recorded once. Before thyroid surgery, none of the patients had received any treatment. The sequenced sample consisted of adjacent normal tissue. These receptors were taken from a female donor with papillary thyroid cancer or a benign thyroid nodule (not recorded which). Some clones in this sample may be carry-over from other donors' samples.

This clone has just one count. This chain uses TRBV7-9 with TRBJ2-5; D gene uncertain. This CDR3 is 13 amino acids long. Germline V lookup: CDR1 SEHNR, CDR2 FQNEAQ (reference sequence). Trimming cost V 1 base and J 5 bases, with 8 bases left between them. The CDR3 DNA follows: TGTGCCAGCAGCTTAGTCAGTATGGAGACCCAGTACTTC. Residues: CASSLVSMETQYF.

The V and J genes are TRBV20-1 and TRBJ2-1, with D unresolved. The CDR3 contains 12 residues. The V gene lost 0 bases and the J gene lost 5 bases, with 5 bases spanning the gap. Germline CDR1 reads DFQATT; CDR2 reads SNEGSKA (reference sequence). The CDR3 region is CSARDTNNEQFF. The CDR3 DNA reads TGCAGTGCTAGAGACACAAACAATGAGCAGTTCTTC.

This clone was picked up one time. The chain employs TRBV10-3 and TRBJ2-3; 7 bases are a match to TRBD2. V gave up 2 bases and J gave up 1 base; unmatched junction bases: 12. This CDR3 comprises 18 residues. Germline-derived CDR1 and CDR2 are ENHRY and SYGVKD. This CDR3 is CAISEPVGSGYGTDTQYF. CDR3 bases: TGTGCCATCAGTGAGCCCGTGGGTAGCGGGTACGGCACAGATACGCAGTATTTT.

The genes are TRBV2 and TRBJ2-2, with D possibly matching TRBD2 (5 bases). Germline CDR1 is SNHLY and CDR2 is FYNNEI. The CDR3 runs to 16 residues. Trimming removed 9 bases from V and 0 bases from J, with 17 bases in between. The CDR3 loop is CASGFGLTANTGELFF. The CDR3, as DNA: TGTGCCAGTGGGTTCGGACTTACCGCGAACACCGGGGAGCTGTTTTTT.

This clone was detected only a few times. This chain uses TRBV2 with TRBJ2-7; unclear D gene. V was pared by 7 bases and J by 4 bases, with 14 bases between. The length of the CDR3 is 13 residues. From germline, CDR1 is SNHLY and CDR2 FYNNEI. Here the CDR3 reads CASISRDGYEQYF. In DNA, the CDR3 is TGTGCCAGCATTTCTAGGGATGGGTACGAGCAGTACTTC.

This clone came up a few times. The genes are TRBV28 and TRBJ2-2; no reliable D call. CDR1 is MDHEN and CDR2 is SYDVKM in the germline V gene. The CDR3 covers 11 residues. The V end was cut by 6 bases, the J end by 3 bases, with 2 bases between. CDR3 residues: CASSYTGELFF. The CDR3 DNA sequence: TGTGCCAGCAGCTACACCGGGGAGCTGTTTTTT.

On this clone itself: Different DNA sequences within this sample yield the same CDR3. This chain links TRBV27 with TRBJ2-2; D not certain. Germline CDR1 MNHEY, CDR2 SMNVEV (reference sequence). V lost 3 bases to trimming and J lost 2 bases, with 4 bases between them. This CDR3 region has 13 residues. In DNA, the CDR3 is TGTGCCAGCAGTTTCCCCAACACCGGGGAGCTGTTTTTT. Translated, it gives CASSFPNTGELFF.

This clone was seen a few times. The chain employs TRBV10-2 and TRBJ2-1, with TRBD2 as a possible D gene (6 bases). V shed 6 bases and J shed 6 bases, with 12 bases lying between them. This CDR3 comprises 13 residues. Germline V CDR1 and CDR2: WSHSY, SAAADI. CDR3 sequence: CASRSGGSNEQFF. For the CDR3, the DNA is TGCGCCAGCAGGTCCGGAGGGTCCAATGAGCAGTTCTTC.

The V and J genes are TRBV19 and TRBJ2-7; 9 bases agree with TRBD2. The germline gives CDR1 LNHDA, CDR2 SQIVND (reference sequence). This CDR3 is 12 amino acids long. With 5 bases clipped from V and 6 bases from J, the junction kept 2 bases outside the gene matches. CDR3 in DNA: TGTGCCAGTAGTCTTAGCGGGAGCGAGCAGTACTTC. This sequence encodes CASSLSGSEQYF.

In its sample, this clone was seen a few times. The chain employs TRBV19 and TRBJ2-7; D not certain. V was clipped by 9 bases and J by 7 bases, with 10 bases between them. This CDR3 contains 10 residues. From germline, CDR1 is LNHDA and CDR2 SQIVND (reference sequence). This chain's CDR3 is CARTPKEQYF. In nucleotides, the CDR3 is TGTGCCAGGACTCCGAAGGAGCAGTACTTC.

The chain joins TRBV6-5 to TRBJ2-1; 9 nucleotides agree with TRBD2. V shed 3 bases, J shed 7 bases, and the junction held 7 bases outside the gene matches. CDR1 is MNHEY and CDR2 is SVGAGI in the germline V gene. The CDR3 sequence is 15 residues long. Here the CDR3 DNA reads TGTGCCAGCAGTTATGCGCGGGGGGGCCGGAATGAGCAGTTCTTC. It yields the protein CASSYARGGRNEQFF.

The sample holds a few counts of this clone. The CDR3 protein is CASSYTRAGRTFF. The CDR3 coding sequence is TGTGCCAGCAGCTATACAAGGGCAGGTAGGACGTTCTTC. The rearrangement joins TRBV11-3 to TRBJ2-1; no definite D call. The CDR3 has 13 amino acids. Trimming stripped 4 bases from V and 15 bases from J, with 19 bases between. Germline V lookup: CDR1 SGHNT, CDR2 YENEEA.

The CDR3 bases are TGTGCCACCAGTGACCGGGACAGGGGGTATGGCTACACCTTC. Protein product: CATSDRDRGYGYTF. The gene calls are TRBV24-1 and TRBJ1-2; 11 bases align to TRBD1. The CDR3 is 14 amino acids. Trimming cost V 4 bases and J 5 bases; bases outside gene matches: 2. CDR1 KGHDR and CDR2 SFDVKD come from the germline V gene.

About this clone: One end of the junction varies from germline; a read error may be responsible. The rearrangement joins TRBV30 to TRBJ2-5; D remains ambiguous. Looked up from germline, CDR1 is GTSNPN and CDR2 is SVGIG (reference sequence). The CDR3 sequence is 12 residues long. In DNA, the CDR3 is TGTGCCAGGAGTGTAGTCGATGAGACCCAGTACTTC. Its translation: CARSVVDETQYF.

Remarks on this clone: No conserved phenylalanine or tryptophan ends this CDR3, so it is likely a read error. This rearrangement joins TRBV2 to TRBJ2-2; D is possibly TRBD2 (6 bases). The V gene lost 4 bases and the J gene lost 8 bases, with 11 bases spanning the gap. The CDR3 is made up of 13 amino acids. From germline, CDR1 is SNHLY and CDR2 FYNNEI. DNA of the CDR3: TGTGCCAGCAGTGGCTCGCGGGAAGGGGAGCTGTTTTCT. Its protein product is CASSGSREGELFS.

This clone was observed a few times. The V gene is TRBV6-1, the J gene TRBJ1-3, with TRBD1 matching over 9 bases. The CDR3 length is 14 residues. The germline gives CDR1 MNHNS, CDR2 SASEGT. Germline trimming cut 7 bases from V and 1 base from J; bases unmatched to any gene: 2. Written as DNA, the CDR3 is TGTGCCAGCAAGACAGGGGGTTCTGGAAACACCATATATTTT. It translates to CASKTGGSGNTIYF.

This clone has just a few counts. The chain is built from TRBV7-9 and TRBJ2-3, with a weak D call TRBD2 (6 bases). There are 14 residues in the CDR3. V was trimmed by 3 bases and J by 5 bases, leaving 12 bases between them. Germline CDR1 and CDR2: SEHNR and FQNEAQ (reference sequence). The CDR3 region has the DNA TGTGCCAGCAGCTTTACGGCGGGAAGAGATACGCAGTATTTT. The encoded protein is CASSFTAGRDTQYF.

This clone was seen only a few times. The chain joins TRBV7-2 to TRBJ1-2; D is possibly TRBD1 (6 bases). Germline V gene lookup returns CDR1 SGHTA and CDR2 FQGNSA. Trimming removed 1 base from V and 3 bases from J, with 12 bases in between. CDR3 length equals 15 residues. CDR3 sequence: CASSLGDKQDYGYTF. The CDR3 region has the DNA TGTGCCAGCAGCTTAGGGGACAAGCAGGACTATGGCTACACCTTC. Using reference TRBV7-2 and TRBJ1-2 for the parts outside the CDR3, the full variable domain is GAGVSQSPSNKVTEKGKDVELRCDPISGHTALYWYRQSLGQGLEFLIYFQGNSAPDKSGLPSDRFSAERTGGSVSTLTIQRTQQEDSAVYLCASSLGDKQDYGYTFGSGTRLTVV.

The table lists this clone with a few counts. This sequence joins TRBV27 and TRBJ2-7; 9 bases line up with TRBD2. CDR1 is MNHEY and CDR2 is SMNVEV in the germline V gene (reference sequence). The CDR3 length is 14 residues. The ends lost 4 bases at V and 0 bases at J; junction bases unmatched: 1. CDR3 coding DNA: TGTGCCAGCAGTTGGACTAGCGACTCCTACGAGCAGTACTTC. Encoded protein: CASSWTSDSYEQYF.

This clone was detected a few times. The chain links TRBV20-1 to TRBJ2-7, with D possibly being TRBD1 (6 bases). CDR1 is DFQATT and CDR2 is SNEGSKA in the germline V gene (reference sequence). The CDR3 has 14 residues. Trimming shortened V by 6 bases and J by 3 bases, and 18 bases separated the two germline ends. The CDR3: CSAKETGNNYEQYF. For the CDR3, the DNA is TGCAGTGCAAAAGAGACAGGAAACAACTACGAGCAGTACTTC.

The sample holds a few counts of this clone. This chain joins TRBV6-1 and TRBJ2-1; 7 nucleotides line up with TRBD2. CDR3 length: 14 residues. CDR1 is MNHNS and CDR2 is SASEGT in the germline V gene. V was pared by 4 bases and J by 7 bases, with 7 bases of the junction left unmatched. CDR3 loop: CASSGGRARNEQFF. CDR3 nucleotide sequence: TGTGCCAGCAGTGGGGGGAGGGCCCGTAATGAGCAGTTCTTC.

This clone was picked up one time. The rearrangement uses TRBV7-2 and TRBJ2-3; TRBD1 or TRBD2 may be the D gene (6 bases each). Deletions cut 1 base from V and 6 bases from J, with 14 bases between. The CDR3 contains 15 residues. In germline, CDR1 is SGHTA, CDR2 FQGNSA. The CDR3 bases are TGTGCCAGCAGCTTAGGGCTAGCCGGGGGCGATACGCAGTATTTT. Translated, it gives CASSLGLAGGDTQYF.

A note on this clone: Compared with germline, one end of the junction differs, possibly owing to a read error. The genes are TRBV7-2 and TRBJ2-6; D may match TRBD1 or TRBD2 (6 bases each). The CDR3 runs 16 residues. Per germline, CDR1 SGHTA and CDR2 FQGNSA. CDR3 residues: CASSLAGASGANVPTF. CDR3 DNA sequence: TGTGCCAGCAGCTTAGCGGGGGCTTCGGGGGCCAACGTCCCGACTTTC.